Listed below are T cell receptor beta chains from one sample, sequenced in a study of T cells in Graves' hyperthyroidism and ophthalmopathy. TCRdb independently ran MiXCR on the multiplex PCR reads; one entry per CDR3 protein. The repertoire includes hundreds of thousands of distinct CDR3 sequences, over 35% of them detected once, and approximately 8.7% sits in the top ten. The sample comprised blood. The source of these receptors is a man aged 18 to 29 with Graves' hyperthyroidism. Each CDR3 is given with its conserved first and last residue. The D gene is left open where the match is weak. The size of a clone is reported for some rows only, either as once, few or many, or as a class for expanded clones.

>TRBD1|TRBV4-1|NA|TRBJ2-7
CASSPNRGDYEQYF
TGCGCCAGCAGCCCAAACAGGGGAGACTACGAGCAGTACTTC
>NA|TRBV2|many|TRBJ2-2
CASRRRTVVGELFF
TGTGCCAGCAGGCGCAGGACAGTTGTCGGGGAGCTGTTTTTT
>NA|TRBV11-1|NA|TRBJ2-3
CASSPLSTDAQYF
TGTGCCAGCAGCCCCCTCAGCACAGATGCGCAGTATTTT
>NA|TRBV24-1|NA|TRBJ2-1
CATSDSPGLRGNEQFF
TGTGCCACCAGTGATTCTCCGGGACTCCGAGGCAATGAGCAGTTCTTC
>NA|TRBV4-1|NA|TRBJ1-6
CASSQDNFAGSRGGNSPLHF
TGCGCCAGCAGCCAAGATAATTTTGCCGGGTCCCGCGGCGGGAATTCACCCCTCCACTTT
>NA|TRBV7-8|NA|TRBJ1-1
CASSLVLASWTEAFF
TGTGCCAGCAGCTTAGTTCTAGCGTCCTGGACTGAAGCTTTCTTT
>NA|TRBV2|NA|TRBJ1-4
CASSGRTAEKLFF
TGTGCCAGCAGTGGACGGACAGCAGAAAAACTGTTTTTT
>NA|TRBV20-1|few|TRBJ1-5
CSAARIGVVLNQPQHF
TGCAGTGCGGCCAGGATAGGGGTCGTCCTCAATCAGCCCCAGCATTTT
>TRBD1|TRBV10-3|NA|TRBJ1-5
CAISPRGQGNQPQHF
TGTGCCATCAGTCCACGGGGACAGGGGAATCAGCCCCAGCATTTT
>TRBD2|TRBV2|NA|TRBJ2-7
CASSGDYQISYEQYF
TGTGCCAGCAGTGGGGACTACCAGATCTCCTACGAGCAGTACTTC
>NA|TRBV10-3|NA|TRBJ2-7
CAISSGQYF
TGTGCCATCAGCAGCGGGCAGTACTTC
>NA|TRBV7-2|many|TRBJ2-7
CASSLIGVYEQYF
TGTGCCAGCAGCTTAATCGGAGTCTACGAGCAGTACTTC
>TRBD1|TRBV2|NA|TRBJ1-1
CASQGAAEAFF
TGTGCGTCTCAGGGGGCGGCTGAAGCTTTCTTT
>TRBD1|TRBV25-1|NA|TRBJ1-2
CASSFEQGNYGYTF
TGTGCCAGCAGTTTTGAACAGGGGAACTATGGCTACACCTTC
>TRBD2|TRBV7-9|NA|TRBJ2-1
CASSLSERGFRGEQFF
TGCGCCAGCAGCTTAAGTGAGCGGGGGTTTCGGGGCGAGCAGTTCTTC
>NA|TRBV14|NA|TRBJ1-1
CASSPVGTNTEAFF
TGTGCCAGCAGCCCCGTCGGAACGAACACTGAAGCTTTCTTT
>TRBD2|TRBV29-1|once|TRBJ2-7
CSVVTSGAYEQYF
TGCAGCGTTGTCACTAGCGGGGCCTACGAGCAGTACTTC
>NA|TRBV5-8|NA|TRBJ1-1
CASSSRQYTEAFF
TGTGCCAGCAGCTCCCGACAGTACACTGAAGCTTTCTTT
>TRBD1|TRBV10-3|many|TRBJ1-1
CAISETGVGTEAFF
TGTGCCATCAGTGAGACAGGGGTGGGCACTGAAGCTTTCTTT
>NA|TRBV10-3|NA|TRBJ1-5
CASVSGDQPQHF
TGTGCCAGCGTTTCAGGGGATCAGCCCCAGCATTTT
>TRBD1|TRBV25-1|once|TRBJ1-4
CASSRTGEEEKLFF
TGTGCCAGCAGTCGGACAGGGGAAGAAGAAAAACTGTTTTTT
>TRBD1|TRBV20-1|NA|TRBJ2-7
CSARDKQGAYEQYF
TGCAGTGCTAGAGATAAACAGGGGGCGTACGAGCAGTACTTC
>NA|TRBV12-3/TRBV12-4|NA|TRBJ2-5
CASSFQGRQETQYF
TGTGCCAGCAGTTTCCAGGGGCGGCAAGAGACCCAGTACTTC
>NA|TRBV19|NA|TRBJ1-5
CASSFLPDQPQHF
TGTGCCAGCAGTTTTTTACCGGATCAGCCCCAGCATTTT
>NA|TRBV2|few|TRBJ2-7
CASSEARVGREQYF
TGTGCCAGCAGTGAAGCACGGGTAGGGCGCGAGCAGTACTTC
>NA|TRBV29-1|many|TRBJ2-7
CSVAWNSYEQYF
TGCAGCGTGGCATGGAACTCCTACGAGCAGTACTTC
>NA|TRBV2|many|TRBJ1-5
CASSEDVAQHF
TGTGCCAGCAGTGAAGATGTGGCCCAGCATTTT
>TRBD2|TRBV2|NA|TRBJ2-7
CASRASGGSSYEQYF
TGTGCCAGCAGGGCTAGCGGGGGGAGCTCCTACGAGCAGTACTTC
>NA|TRBV12-3/TRBV12-4|few|TRBJ1-1
CASSPRQINTEAFF
TGTGCCAGCAGTCCCCGACAGATAAACACTGAAGCTTTCTTT
>NA|TRBV7-2|NA|TRBJ2-5
CASSYGGLQETQYF
TGTGCCAGCAGCTATGGGGGGCTACAAGAGACCCAGTACTTC
>NA|TRBV2|many|TRBJ1-3
CASSGDSRSGNTIYF
TGTGCCAGCAGTGGGGACTCGCGCTCTGGAAACACCATATATTTT
>NA|TRBV19|few|TRBJ2-5
CASSMQGEKTQYF
TGTGCCAGTTCCATGCAAGGGGAGAAGACCCAGTACTTC
>TRBD1|TRBV7-9|NA|TRBJ2-7
CASSEIGHRDRTGEQYF
TGTGCCAGCAGCGAAATAGGCCACCGGGACCGGACAGGCGAGCAGTACTTC
>NA|TRBV10-3|NA|TRBJ2-3
CAMGNSTDTQYF
TGTGCCATGGGGAACAGCACAGATACGCAGTATTTT
>TRBD1|TRBV9|many|TRBJ1-1
CASSAGTVMNTEAFF
TGTGCCAGCAGCGCCGGGACAGTCATGAACACTGAAGCTTTCTTT
>TRBD2|TRBV10-2|NA|TRBJ2-7
CASSYSGGGLSYEQYF
TGTGCCAGCAGTTACTCCGGGGGGGGGCTGTCCTACGAGCAGTACTTC
>TRBD1|TRBV25-1|NA|TRBJ2-7
CASYRGYEQYF
TGCGCCAGCTACAGGGGCTACGAGCAGTACTTC